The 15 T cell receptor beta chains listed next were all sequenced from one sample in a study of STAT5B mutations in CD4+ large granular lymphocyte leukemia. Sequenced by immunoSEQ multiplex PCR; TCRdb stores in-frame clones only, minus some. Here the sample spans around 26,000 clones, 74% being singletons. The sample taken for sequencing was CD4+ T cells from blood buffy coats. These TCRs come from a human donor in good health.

The CDR3 DNA reads TGTGCCAGCAGCAAAAAGACAGGGCCGGGCGAAAAACTGTTTTTT. Translated, it gives CASSKKTGPGEKLFF. The V gene is TRBV21-1, the J gene TRBJ1-4; TRBD1, the D gene given by the table, was not confirmed from the DNA. TRBV21-1 is flagged as a pseudogene. The length of the CDR3 is 15 residues.

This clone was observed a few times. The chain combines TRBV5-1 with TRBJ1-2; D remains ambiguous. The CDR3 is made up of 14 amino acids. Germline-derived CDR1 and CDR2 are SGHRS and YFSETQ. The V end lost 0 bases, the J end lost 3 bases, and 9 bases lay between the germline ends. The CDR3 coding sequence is TGCGCCAGCAGCTTGGGAGAAGAACACTATGGCTACACCTTC. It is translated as CASSLGEEHYGYTF.

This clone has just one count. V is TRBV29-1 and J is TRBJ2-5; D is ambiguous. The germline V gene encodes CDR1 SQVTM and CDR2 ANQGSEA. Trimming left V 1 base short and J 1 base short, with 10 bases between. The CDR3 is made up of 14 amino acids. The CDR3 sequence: CSVEVVGFQETQYF. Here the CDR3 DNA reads TGCAGCGTTGAAGTGGTCGGGTTCCAAGAGACCCAGTACTTC.

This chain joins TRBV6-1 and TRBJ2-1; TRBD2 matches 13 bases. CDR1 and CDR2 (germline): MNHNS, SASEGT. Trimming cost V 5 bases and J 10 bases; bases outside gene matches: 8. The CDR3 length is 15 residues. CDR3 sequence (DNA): TGTGCCAGCAGTTGGACTAGCGGGAGTCTTGGCGAGCAGTTCTTC. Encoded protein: CASSWTSGSLGEQFF.

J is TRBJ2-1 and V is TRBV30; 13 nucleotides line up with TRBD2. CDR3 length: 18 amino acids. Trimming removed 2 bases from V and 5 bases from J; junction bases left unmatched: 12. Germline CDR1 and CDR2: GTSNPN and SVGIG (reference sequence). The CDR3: CAWSSLLAGGAPHNEQFF. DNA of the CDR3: TGTGCCTGGAGTTCGTTACTAGCGGGAGGGGCCCCTCACAATGAGCAGTTCTTC.

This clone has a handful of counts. This CDR3 is CASSWGVSGNTIYF. Here the CDR3 DNA reads TGTGCCAGCAGTTGGGGAGTTTCTGGAAACACCATATATTTT. V usage is TRBV6-5 and J usage is TRBJ1-3; D gene uncertain. The ends were cut back, 4 bases at V and 1 base at J, with 8 bases in the middle. Germline V gene sequence: CDR1 MNHEY, CDR2 SVGAGI. The CDR3 spans 14 residues.

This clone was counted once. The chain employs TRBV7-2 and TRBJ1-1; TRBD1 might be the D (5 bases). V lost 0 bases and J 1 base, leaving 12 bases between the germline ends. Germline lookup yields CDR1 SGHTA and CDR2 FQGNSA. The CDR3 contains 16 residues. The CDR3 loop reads CASSLASGLWNTEAFF. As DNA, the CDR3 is TGTGCCAGCAGCTTAGCCTCAGGGCTCTGGAACACTGAAGCTTTCTTT.

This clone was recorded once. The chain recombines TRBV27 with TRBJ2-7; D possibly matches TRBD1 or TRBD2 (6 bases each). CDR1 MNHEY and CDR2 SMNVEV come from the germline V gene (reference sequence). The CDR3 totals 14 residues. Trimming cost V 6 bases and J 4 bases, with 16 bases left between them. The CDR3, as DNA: TGTGCCAGCAGCCGTTTGGGGGGCGAGTACGAGCAGTACTTC. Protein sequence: CASSRLGGEYEQYF.

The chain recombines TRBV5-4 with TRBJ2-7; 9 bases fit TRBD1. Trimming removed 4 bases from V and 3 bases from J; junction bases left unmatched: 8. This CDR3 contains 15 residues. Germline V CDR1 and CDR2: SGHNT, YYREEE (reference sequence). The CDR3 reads CASSEGGQGGYEQYV. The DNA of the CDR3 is TGTGCCAGCAGCGAGGGGGGACAGGGAGGCTACGAGCAGTACGTC.

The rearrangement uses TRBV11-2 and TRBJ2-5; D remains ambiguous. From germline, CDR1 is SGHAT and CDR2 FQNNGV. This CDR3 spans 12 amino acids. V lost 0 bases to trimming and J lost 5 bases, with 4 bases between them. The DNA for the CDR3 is TGTGCCAGCAGCTTAGAGTCGGAGACCCAGTACTTC. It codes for CASSLESETQYF.

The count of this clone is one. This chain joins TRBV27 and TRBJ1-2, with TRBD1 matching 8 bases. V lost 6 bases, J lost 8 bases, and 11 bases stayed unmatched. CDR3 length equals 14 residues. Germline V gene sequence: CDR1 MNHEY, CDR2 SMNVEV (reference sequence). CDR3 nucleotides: TGTGCCAGCAGACCGGGACAGGCGAATCCGGGCTACACCTTC. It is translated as CASRPGQANPGYTF.

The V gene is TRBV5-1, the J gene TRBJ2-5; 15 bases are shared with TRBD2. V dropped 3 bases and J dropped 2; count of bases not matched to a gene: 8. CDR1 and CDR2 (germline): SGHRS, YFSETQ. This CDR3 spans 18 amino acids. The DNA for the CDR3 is TGCGCCAGCAGCTCACGGACTAGCGGGGGGGCGAGGCAAGAGACCCAGTACTTC. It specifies CASSSRTSGGARQETQYF. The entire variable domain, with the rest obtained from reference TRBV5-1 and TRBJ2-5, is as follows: KAGVTQTPRYLIKTRGQQVTLSCSPISGHRSVSWYQQTPGQGLQFLFEYFSETQRNKGNFPGRFSGRQFSNSRSEMNVSTLELGDSALYLCASSSRTSGGARQETQYFGPGTRLLVL.

The CDR3 region is CASSVLAGINEQFF. As DNA, the CDR3 is TGTGCCAGCAGTGTTTTGGCAGGGATAAATGAGCAGTTCTTC. The chain employs TRBV2 and TRBJ2-1; tentative D call: TRBD1 (5 bases). Germline CDR1 SNHLY, CDR2 FYNNEI. The CDR3 is made up of 14 amino acids. Trimming cost V 4 bases and J 7 bases, with 14 bases left between them.

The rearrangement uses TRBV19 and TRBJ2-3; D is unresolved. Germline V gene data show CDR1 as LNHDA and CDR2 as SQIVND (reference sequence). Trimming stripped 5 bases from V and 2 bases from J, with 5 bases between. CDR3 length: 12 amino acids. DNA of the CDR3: TGTGCCAGTAGTCTGAACACAGATACGCAGTATTTT. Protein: CASSLNTDTQYF.

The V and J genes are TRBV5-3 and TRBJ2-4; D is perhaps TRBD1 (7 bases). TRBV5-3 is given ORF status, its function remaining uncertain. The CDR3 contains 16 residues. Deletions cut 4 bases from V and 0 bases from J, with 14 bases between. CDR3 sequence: CARSTRQGLAKNIQYF. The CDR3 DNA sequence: TGTGCCAGAAGCACGAGACAGGGACTAGCCAAAAACATTCAGTACTTC.